This TCR beta chain was captured in a study of blood T cell repertoires in COVID-19. Study-wide background: The United States, Italy and Spain supplied acute and convalescent COVID-19 samples. T cells, B-cell-depleted T cells, or PBMCs provided the cDNA or gDNA that served as material.

Here immunoSEQ multiplex PCR was the method, and the copy in TCRdb shows in-frame clones only, minus some. The sample shows under 200,000 clones, 70% to 90% of them seen only once. This CDR3 spans 15 amino acids. The V and J ends lost 5 bases and 5 bases, in that order; junction bases with no gene match: 11. Germline assignment: CDR1 SGHAT and CDR2 FQNNGV. Sample: peripheral blood. The V call is TRBV11-2, the J call TRBJ2-5, with 7 bases that match TRBD2. The receptor's source is a woman older than 75 with acute or convalescent COVID-19. CDR3 nucleotides: TGTGCCAGCAGCCAAGGACGGGGGGTTTGGGAGACCCAGTACTTC. This sequence encodes CASSQGRGVWETQYF.